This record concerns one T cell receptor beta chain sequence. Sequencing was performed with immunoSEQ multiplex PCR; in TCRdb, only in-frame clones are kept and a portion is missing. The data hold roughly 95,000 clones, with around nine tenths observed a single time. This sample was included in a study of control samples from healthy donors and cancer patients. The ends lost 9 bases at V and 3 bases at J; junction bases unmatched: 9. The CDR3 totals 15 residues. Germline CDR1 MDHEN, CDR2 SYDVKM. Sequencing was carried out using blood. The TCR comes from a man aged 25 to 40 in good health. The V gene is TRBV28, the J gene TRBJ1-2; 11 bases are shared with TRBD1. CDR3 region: CASLDRGPRHYGYTF. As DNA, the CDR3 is TGTGCCAGTCTGGACAGGGGGCCCAGGCACTATGGCTACACCTTC.